Presented here are 23 T cell receptor beta chains from one specimen sequenced in a study of blood T cells in healthy people across ages. A sample-barcoded 5' primer and a J-beta primer mix were used in a second PCR of roughly 7 to 12 cycles. TCRdb reanalysed the 5' RACE reads using MiXCR and keeps one entry per CDR3 protein. The table lists some 1.6 million distinct CDR3 sequences, 30% to 35% of them singletons. The source material was blood. These receptors were collected from a young woman in good health.

The V gene is TRBV20-1, the J gene TRBJ1-6; D is perhaps TRBD1 (5 bases). In germline, CDR1 is DFQATT, CDR2 SNEGSKA (reference sequence). This CDR3 region has 16 residues. Trimming shortened V by 4 bases and J by 4 bases, and 17 bases separated the two germline ends. The CDR3 here is CSATGRTNDYNSPLHF. The CDR3 nucleotides are TGCAGTGCTACGGGCAGGACAAACGATTATAATTCACCCCTCCACTTT.

Worth noting for this clonotype: Mismatch with germline at one junction end may stem from a read error. The genes are TRBV20-1 and TRBJ2-1; D gene uncertain. CDR1 and CDR2 from the germline V gene are DFQATT and SNEGSKA (reference sequence). The CDR3 extends over 12 amino acids. CDR3 DNA sequence: TGCAGGGCTAGGGAATCCTACAATGAGCAGTTCTTC. Its translation: CRARESYNEQFF.

Comment on this clonotype: At one end the junction does not follow the germline gene, possibly because of a read error. The CDR3 protein is CPTSRPQDPQETQYF. The CDR3 bases are TGTCCCACCAGTCGACCACAGGACCCCCAAGAGACCCAGTACTTC. The chain employs TRBV24-1 and TRBJ2-5, with D possibly matching TRBD1 (5 bases). CDR3 length: 15 amino acids. CDR1 and CDR2 (germline): KGHDR, SFDVKD.

This clonotype was observed a handful of times. V gene TRBV9 combines with J gene TRBJ2-7; tentatively, D is TRBD1 (6 bases). Germline V gives CDR1 SGDLS, CDR2 YYNGEE. Trimming took 0 bases from V and 4 from J, leaving 14 bases between them. This CDR3 has 15 residues. CDR3 coding DNA: TGTGCCAGCAGCGTAGAGGGGGACACGACGTACGAGCAGTACTTC. It is translated as CASSVEGDTTYEQYF.

The V gene is TRBV12-3 or TRBV12-4, the J gene TRBJ1-1; weak D call: TRBD1 (5 bases). V lost 6 bases to trimming and J lost 1 base, with 12 bases between them. The CDR3 covers 14 residues. The CDR3 spells CASRAGRGNTEAFF. As DNA, the CDR3 is TGTGCCAGCAGGGCGGGACGGGGGAACACTGAAGCTTTCTTT.

This clonotype occurred a few times. The V gene is TRBV12-3 or TRBV12-4, the J gene TRBJ1-5; the D gene is possibly TRBD1 (6 bases). The CDR3 has 14 residues. Trimming took 6 bases from V and 6 from J, leaving 15 bases between them. CDR3 in amino acids: CASRRDRGGQPQHF. CDR3 in DNA: TGTGCCAGCAGAAGAGACAGAGGGGGTCAGCCCCAGCATTTT.

The count of this clonotype is one. The gene calls are TRBV7-2 and TRBJ1-2; 7 positions match TRBD1. This CDR3 is 18 amino acids long. V shed 5 bases and J 2 bases; nucleotides not matched to a gene: 17. Germline V CDR1 and CDR2: SGHTA, FQGNSA. In DNA form, the CDR3 reads TGTGCCAGCAGCCCAGACAGCCGACAAGGGACAGTGAACTATGGCTACACCTTC. Protein product: CASSPDSRQGTVNYGYTF. Full variable domain (remainder filled in from reference TRBV7-2 and TRBJ1-2): GAGVSQSPSNKVTEKGKDVELRCDPISGHTALYWYRQSLGQGLEFLIYFQGNSAPDKSGLPSDRFSAERTGGSVSTLTIQRTQQEDSAVYLCASSPDSRQGTVNYGYTFGSGTRLTVV.

V and J are TRBV7-9 and TRBJ2-4; D tentatively fits TRBD1 or TRBD2 (5 bases each). The J call may not be correct, given that the DNA end is closer to TRBJ2-7. The CDR3 has 15 amino acids. Germline V lookup: CDR1 SEHNR, CDR2 FQNEAQ (reference sequence). The CDR3 nucleotides are TGTGCCAGCAGCTCATTGGGGGACGGATCCTACGAGCAGTACGTC. It yields the protein CASSSLGDGSYEQYV.

The chain joins TRBV28 to TRBJ2-7, with D perhaps matching TRBD2 (6 bases). Germline CDR1 is MDHEN and CDR2 is SYDVKM. V gave up 5 bases and J gave up 4 bases, with 15 bases separating them. The CDR3 totals 14 residues. In DNA form, the CDR3 reads TGTGCCAGCAGTCCCGGGACTCTGAATTACGAGCAGTACTTC. It yields the protein CASSPGTLNYEQYF.

This clonotype was seen repeatedly, ten times or more. The V gene is TRBV10-3, the J gene TRBJ2-3; D gene uncertain. V dropped 9 bases and J dropped 0 bases, with 10 bases sitting between them. CDR1 and CDR2 (germline): ENHRY, SYGVKD. The CDR3 spans 13 residues. The CDR3: CAMSDGSTDTQYF. The CDR3 coding sequence is TGTGCCATGTCTGACGGTAGCACAGATACGCAGTATTTT.

The chain recombines TRBV7-2 with TRBJ1-1; 10 nucleotides align to TRBD1. The germline V gene encodes CDR1 SGHTA and CDR2 FQGNSA. This CDR3 contains 15 residues. With V trimmed by 1 base and J by 4 bases, 3 bases remained unmatched. CDR3 DNA: TGTGCCAGCAGCTTAGGCTGGACAGGGGGCACTGAAGCTTTCTTT. Encoded protein: CASSLGWTGGTEAFF.

The genes are TRBV9 and TRBJ1-1; D gene ambiguous. CDR1 and CDR2 from the germline V gene are SGDLS and YYNGEE. V was clipped by 4 bases and J by 1 base, with 8 bases between them. CDR3 length equals 13 residues. CDR3 loop: CASSPWENTEAFF. DNA for the CDR3: TGTGCCAGCAGCCCTTGGGAGAACACTGAAGCTTTCTTT.

V usage is TRBV12-3 or TRBV12-4 and J usage is TRBJ2-7; D unclear. V was pared by 2 bases and J by 0 bases, with 8 bases between. CDR3 length: 14 residues. The CDR3, as DNA: TGTGCCAGCAGTTTAATGGACCGCTCCTACGAGCAGTACTTC. It codes for CASSLMDRSYEQYF.

The chain recombines TRBV11-2 with TRBJ2-4; weak D call: TRBD1 (7 bases). The CDR3 sequence is 14 residues long. V was clipped by 8 bases and J by 4 bases, with 15 bases between them. Germline V gene data show CDR1 as SGHAT and CDR2 as FQNNGV. CDR3 sequence reads: CASGLTGTKNIQYF. The CDR3, as DNA: TGTGCCAGCGGCCTGACAGGGACTAAAAACATTCAGTACTTC.

This clonotype has a handful of counts. As DNA, the CDR3 is TGCGCCAGCAGCCCGGCCGGGACAGGAAAGACTGAAGCTTTCTTT. It yields the protein CASSPAGTGKTEAFF. The chain links TRBV5-1 to TRBJ1-1; 8 bases are a match to TRBD1. V lost 4 bases, J lost 5 bases, and 10 bases stayed unmatched. The length of the CDR3 is 15 residues. CDR1 SGHRS and CDR2 YFSETQ come from the germline V gene.

This clonotype was detected once. This chain connects TRBV28 to TRBJ1-2; TRBD1 might be the D (6 bases). Germline values: CDR1 MDHEN, CDR2 SYDVKM. The CDR3 is made up of 17 amino acids. Trimming shortened V by 2 bases and J by 1 base, and 17 bases separated the two germline ends. The CDR3 DNA reads TGTGCCAGCAGTTTAGAGGGGGGACACCTGAATAACTATGGCTACACCTTC. This sequence encodes CASSLEGGHLNNYGYTF.

The V and J genes are TRBV10-3 and TRBJ1-2, with D uncertain. V lost 0 bases and J 4 bases, leaving 6 bases between the germline ends. The CDR3 is made up of 13 amino acids. CDR1 ENHRY and CDR2 SYGVKD come from the germline V gene. The CDR3 DNA sequence: TGTGCCATCAGTGAGTCTAGCCCCTATGGCTACACCTTC. It translates to CAISESSPYGYTF.

The sample holds many counts of this clonotype. The V call is TRBV12-3 or TRBV12-4, the J call TRBJ2-5; TRBD1 or TRBD2 may be the D gene (6 bases each). This CDR3 contains 13 residues. V was clipped by 3 bases and J by 5 bases, with 10 bases between them. CDR3 DNA: TGTGCCAGCAGTTTGATCGGGGGCGAGACCCAGTACTTC. This translates into CASSLIGGETQYF.

The genes are TRBV7-8 and TRBJ1-1; 7 bases are shared with TRBD1. There are 16 residues in the CDR3. V was clipped by 5 bases and J by 1 base; unmatched bases: 10. CDR1 is SGHVS, CDR2 FQNEAQ, per germline. The CDR3 is CASSRDRAKGNTEAFF. In DNA form, the CDR3 reads TGTGCCAGCAGCCGTGACAGGGCAAAGGGGAACACTGAAGCTTTCTTT.

This chain joins TRBV7-3 and TRBJ2-1; 7 nucleotides match TRBD1. The CDR3 covers 16 residues. Germline CDR1 is SGHTA and CDR2 is FQGTGA. Unmatched junction bases numbered 11, after V lost 5 bases and J lost 4 bases. The CDR3 is CASSPGGVPTYNEQFF. Here the CDR3 DNA reads TGTGCCAGCAGCCCAGGGGGTGTGCCCACTTACAATGAGCAGTTCTTC.

In this sample, this clonotype turned up a few times. V gene TRBV7-9 combines with J gene TRBJ2-7, with TRBD1 as a possible D gene (5 bases). The CDR3 is 14 amino acids. Germline V gene sequence: CDR1 SEHNR, CDR2 FQNEAQ (reference sequence). Trimming left V 2 bases short and J 4 bases short, with 12 bases between. The CDR3 DNA follows: TGTGCCAGCAGCTTAACCTATGGACATTACGAGCAGTACTTC. Encoded protein: CASSLTYGHYEQYF. Based on the CDR3 plus reference TRBV7-9 and TRBJ2-7, the full variable domain is DTGVSQNPRHKITKRGQNVTFRCDPISEHNRLYWYRQTLGQGPEFLTYFQNEAQLEKSRLLSDRFSAERPKGSFSTLEIQRTEQGDSAMYLCASSLTYGHYEQYFGPGTRLTVT.

The chain employs TRBV10-3 and TRBJ1-1; D is undetermined. The CDR3 length is 13 residues. With 3 bases removed from V and 1 base from J, the gap between germline ends came to 6 bases. In germline, CDR1 is ENHRY, CDR2 SYGVKD. CDR3 sequence (DNA): TGTGCCATCAGTGAAACAGCGAACACTGAAGCTTTCTTT. As protein: CAISETANTEAFF.

The chain joins TRBV4-1 to TRBJ2-7; 8 bases fit TRBD2. The germline gives CDR1 MGHRA, CDR2 YSYEKL. The CDR3 spans 11 residues. V was pared by 5 bases and J by 9 bases, with 3 bases of the junction left unmatched. This CDR3 is CASSARGGQYF. The CDR3 DNA is TGCGCCAGCAGCGCCCGGGGGGGGCAGTACTTC.